Listed here are 18 T cell receptor beta chains from one sample, sequenced in a study of neurological immune-mediated disorders. TCRdb ran MiXCR on the 5' RACE reads and lists one entry per CDR3 protein. The sample yields tens of thousands of distinct CDR3 sequences, over 6% seen once. Sequencing was performed on CD4+ T cells from blood. The receptors originated from a woman aged 35 to 49 in good health.

This clonotype has at least ten counts. The V gene is TRBV5-1, the J gene TRBJ1-2, with D possibly being TRBD1 (5 bases). The CDR3 loop spans 16 amino acids. The V gene's germline CDR1 is SGHRS and CDR2 YFSETQ. V lost 4 bases, J lost 2 bases, and 18 bases lay in between. The CDR3 loop is CASSRAVGASNYGYTF. The CDR3 region has the DNA TGCGCCAGCAGCCGCGCGGTTGGGGCTTCCAACTATGGCTACACCTTC.

This clonotype has a count of ten or more. The chain is built from TRBV29-1 and TRBJ1-1; a weak D match, TRBD1 (5 bases). Per germline, CDR1 SQVTM and CDR2 ANQGSEA. Trimming stripped 7 bases from V and 6 bases from J, with 12 bases between. The CDR3 is 11 residues long. The CDR3 region is CSGLRASEAFF. CDR3 nucleotide sequence: TGCAGCGGACTCAGGGCATCTGAAGCTTTCTTT.

This clonotype has a count of ten or more. The chain links TRBV4-1 to TRBJ2-7, with a possible D match to TRBD2 (7 bases). This CDR3 is 16 amino acids long. The germline V gene has CDR1 MGHRA and CDR2 YSYEKL. V lost 1 base to trimming and J lost 2 bases, with 15 bases between them. The CDR3: CASSQGRGGRTYEQYF. Written as DNA, the CDR3 is TGCGCCAGCAGCCAAGGAAGGGGGGGTAGAACCTACGAGCAGTACTTC.

In its sample, this clonotype was seen many times. This chain links TRBV5-6 with TRBJ2-7, with TRBD2 matching over 7 bases. This CDR3 contains 14 residues. The junction had 13 bases not matched to a gene; V was cut back by 6 bases and J by 7 bases. The germline V gene has CDR1 SGHDT and CDR2 YYEEEE. CDR3 DNA: TGTGCCAGCACCCTTGTCGGGGGGACGGGGGAGCAGTACTTC. The encoded protein is CASTLVGGTGEQYF. The full variable domain, with the rest looked up from reference TRBV5-6 and TRBJ2-7, is DAGVTQSPTHLIKTRGQQVTLRCSPKSGHDTVSWYQQALGQGPQFIFQYYEEEERQRGNFPDRFSGHQFPNYSSELNVNALLLGDSALYLCASTLVGGTGEQYFGPGTRLTVT.

The sample holds many counts of this clonotype. J is TRBJ2-2 and V is TRBV20-1, with 9 bases fitting TRBD2. Unmatched junction bases numbered 4, after V lost 5 bases and J lost 3 bases. The CDR3 totals 14 residues. The germline V gene encodes CDR1 DFQATT and CDR2 SNEGSKA (reference sequence). This CDR3 reads CSAVLAGYTGELFF. CDR3 in DNA: TGCAGTGCTGTTCTAGCGGGGTACACCGGGGAGCTGTTTTTT.

This clonotype has a count of ten or more. The chain links TRBV9 to TRBJ1-5, with TRBD1 matching over 7 bases. Trimming took 3 bases from V and 4 from J; bases not matched to a gene: 4. This CDR3 contains 14 residues. The germline V gene encodes CDR1 SGDLS and CDR2 YYNGEE. CDR3 in amino acids: CASSAADRNQPQHF. CDR3 nucleotide sequence: TGTGCCAGCAGCGCCGCGGACAGGAATCAGCCCCAGCATTTT.

This chain uses TRBV3-1 with TRBJ2-3; 14 bases agree with TRBD2. With V trimmed by 1 base and J by 3 bases, 0 bases remained unmatched. This CDR3 has 16 amino acids. In germline, CDR1 is LGHDT, CDR2 YNNKEL (reference sequence). The CDR3 protein is CASSQGTSGRTDTQYF. DNA of the CDR3: TGTGCCAGCAGCCAAGGGACTAGCGGGAGGACAGATACGCAGTATTTT.

This clonotype has ten or more counts. V and J are TRBV25-1 and TRBJ2-7; D is possibly TRBD1 or TRBD2 (5 bases each). Deletions cut 1 base from V and 2 bases from J, with 9 bases between. The CDR3 covers 14 residues. Per germline, CDR1 MGHDK and CDR2 SYGVNS. Here the CDR3 reads CASSESWGTYEQYF. CDR3 nucleotides: TGTGCCAGCAGTGAATCGTGGGGGACCTACGAGCAGTACTTC.

This clonotype was seen many times. The chain uses TRBV7-2 and TRBJ2-7; D is unresolved. Trimming took off 5 bases at V and 3 bases at J, with 17 bases between the two ends. Germline CDR1 is SGHTA and CDR2 is FQGNSA. This CDR3 comprises 15 residues. In nucleotides, the CDR3 is TGTGCCAGCAGCCCGAACCGAGGCGGATTCTACGAGCAGTACTTC. Its protein is CASSPNRGGFYEQYF.

This clonotype was picked up many times. This chain uses TRBV5-1 with TRBJ2-5; 8 bases align to TRBD2. Germline CDR1 is SGHRS and CDR2 is YFSETQ. Trimming at V came to 4 bases and at J to 5 bases, leaving 4 bases not matched to a gene. CDR3 length equals 13 residues. CDR3 residues: CASSLGLVETQYF. DNA for the CDR3: TGCGCCAGCAGCCTGGGACTAGTGGAGACCCAGTACTTC. Full variable domain (rest looked up from reference TRBV5-1 and TRBJ2-5): KAGVTQTPRYLIKTRGQQVTLSCSPISGHRSVSWYQQTPGQGLQFLFEYFSETQRNKGNFPGRFSGRQFSNSRSEMNVSTLELGDSALYLCASSLGLVETQYFGPGTRLLVL.

This clonotype was detected many times. The genes are TRBV6-2 or TRBV6-3 and TRBJ2-7; 11 bases line up with TRBD2. This CDR3 is built from 15 residues. Germline loops: CDR1 MNHEY, CDR2 SVGEGT. J gave up 2 bases and V 6 bases, and 6 bases lay outside the gene matches. In DNA, the CDR3 is TGTGCCAGCAGATATGGGACTAGCGGACCCTACGAGCAGTACTTC. Protein: CASRYGTSGPYEQYF.

This clonotype has ten or more counts. This chain joins TRBV4-3 and TRBJ1-2; D is possibly TRBD1 (6 bases). Germline CDR1 reads LGHNA; CDR2 reads YSLEER. Trimming pared 4 bases from V and 4 bases from J, leaving 16 bases between. The CDR3 has 15 amino acids. The CDR3 protein is CASSRGRQGPYGYTF. As DNA, the CDR3 is TGCGCCAGCAGCCGGGGGAGGCAGGGGCCCTATGGCTACACCTTC.

This clonotype has ten or more counts. The chain has TRBV5-1 and TRBJ2-5, with TRBD2 matching over 7 bases. From germline, CDR1 is SGHRS and CDR2 YFSETQ. CDR3 length: 19 residues. V was pared by 2 bases and J by 1 base, with 17 bases of the junction left unmatched. The CDR3 reads CASSFRVGGSRAGQETQYF. The CDR3 region has the DNA TGCGCCAGCAGCTTCAGAGTGGGAGGGTCACGCGCGGGCCAAGAGACCCAGTACTTC. Combining the CDR3 with reference TRBV5-1 and TRBJ2-5 gives the whole variable domain KAGVTQTPRYLIKTRGQQVTLSCSPISGHRSVSWYQQTPGQGLQFLFEYFSETQRNKGNFPGRFSGRQFSNSRSEMNVSTLELGDSALYLCASSFRVGGSRAGQETQYFGPGTRLLVL.

This clonotype has ten or more counts. The rearrangement links TRBV5-1 to TRBJ1-4, with TRBD1 matching 9 bases. With V trimmed by 4 bases and J by 8 bases, 6 bases remained unmatched. This CDR3 region has 14 residues. Looked up from germline, CDR1 is SGHRS and CDR2 is YFSETQ. DNA of the CDR3: TGCGCCAGCAGCACAGGGGGCGCAGGCGAAAAACTGTTTTTT. Translated: CASSTGGAGEKLFF.

There are a few counts of this clonotype. This chain links TRBV6-5 with TRBJ2-7; D may be TRBD1 or TRBD2 (5 bases each). Germline V CDR1 and CDR2: MNHEY, SVGAGI. CDR3 length: 15 amino acids. Deletions cut 6 bases from V and 4 bases from J, with 19 bases between. The CDR3 DNA is TGTGCCAGCAGCCAAAGTGGGCTGGGGGAATACGAGCAGTACTTC. Translation: CASSQSGLGEYEQYF.

In its sample, this clonotype was seen many times. The CDR3 is CRGLGQNSNEQFF. CDR3 DNA: TGCAGGGGACTGGGCCAAAACTCCAATGAGCAGTTCTTC. This chain connects TRBV29-1 to TRBJ2-1; possible D gene TRBD2, 6 bases. The CDR3 sequence is 13 residues long. CDR1 is SQVTM, CDR2 ANQGSEA, per germline.

This clonotype was observed many times. The chain links TRBV20-1 to TRBJ2-3; either TRBD1 or TRBD2 may fit D (5 bases each). This CDR3 comprises 15 residues. The V and J ends lost 5 bases and 6 bases respectively, with 21 bases between them. Germline lookup yields CDR1 DFQATT and CDR2 SNEGSKA (reference sequence). The CDR3 sequence is CSAESDSRGGDTQYF. CDR3 nucleotide sequence: TGCAGTGCTGAAAGTGACAGCCGGGGCGGGGATACGCAGTATTTT.

This clonotype was detected many times. The chain uses TRBV20-1 and TRBJ2-3; 12 bases match TRBD2. The CDR3 runs to 16 residues. From germline, CDR1 is DFQATT and CDR2 SNEGSKA (reference sequence). After removal of 6 bases from V and 4 bases from J, the junction contained 11 bases not matched to a gene. DNA of the CDR3: TGCAGTGCCCAACACCTACTAGCGGGAGGTTCAGATACGCAGTATTTT. It is translated as CSAQHLLAGGSDTQYF.